This T cell receptor (beta chain) stems from a study of T cells after yellow fever vaccination. This clonotype has a count of ten or more. What it binds is not known. One entry per CDR3 protein results from TCRdb running MiXCR on the 5' RACE reads. Of some 97,000 distinct CDR3 sequences in the sample, around 5.5% were seen once. Findings and caveats of the study: Among all clonotypes, a small share was observed in both CD4 and CD8 compartments. It was the secondary response that reached its peak faster, day 5 versus 15, but it was weaker. Detected again after the booster were most primary-vaccination clones, at 95% to 96% CD4 and about 90% CD8. Sorted repertoires could include abundant contaminating clonotypes from bulk cells.

CDR1 is PRHDT, CDR2 FYEKMQ, per germline (reference sequence). CDR3 length: 17 amino acids. V lost 7 bases and J lost 0, with 16 bases in between. The sequence was collected from a man aged 18 to 35 who received the YFV17D yellow fever vaccine. Here the sequenced sample was CD8+ T cells sorted from PBMCs, taken 10 days after the yellow fever booster vaccination. The chain employs TRBV13 and TRBJ2-6; D is undetermined. This chain's CDR3 is CASTTIEAGSGANVLTF. CDR3 bases: TGTGCCAGCACCACTATTGAGGCCGGCTCTGGGGCCAACGTCCTGACTTTC. Combining the CDR3 with reference TRBV13 and TRBJ2-6 gives the whole variable domain AAGVIQSPRHLIKEKRETATLKCYPIPRHDTVYWYQQGPGQDPQFLISFYEKMQSDKGSIPDRFSAQQFSDYHSELNMSSLELGDSALYFCASTTIEAGSGANVLTFGAGSRLTVL.